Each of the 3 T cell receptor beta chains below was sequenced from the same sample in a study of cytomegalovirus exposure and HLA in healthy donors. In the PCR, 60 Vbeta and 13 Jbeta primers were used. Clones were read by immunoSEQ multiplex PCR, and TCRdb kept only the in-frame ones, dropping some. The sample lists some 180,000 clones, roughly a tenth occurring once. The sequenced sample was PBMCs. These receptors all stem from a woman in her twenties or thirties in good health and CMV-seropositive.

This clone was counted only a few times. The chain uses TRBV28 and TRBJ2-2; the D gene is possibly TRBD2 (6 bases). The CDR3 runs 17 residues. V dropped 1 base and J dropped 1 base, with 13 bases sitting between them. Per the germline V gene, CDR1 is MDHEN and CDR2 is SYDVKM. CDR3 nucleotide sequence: TGTGCCAGCAGTTTATCTTTGGGACTCTGGAACACCGGGGAGCTGTTTTTT. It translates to CASSLSLGLWNTGELFF.

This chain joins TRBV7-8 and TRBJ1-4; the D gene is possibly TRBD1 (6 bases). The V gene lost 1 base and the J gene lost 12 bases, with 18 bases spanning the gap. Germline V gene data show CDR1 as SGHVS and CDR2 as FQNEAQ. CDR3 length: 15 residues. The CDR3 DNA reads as TGTGCCAGCAGCTTAGTTGGCCGACAGGATCGACAACTGTTTTTT. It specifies CASSLVGRQDRQLFF.

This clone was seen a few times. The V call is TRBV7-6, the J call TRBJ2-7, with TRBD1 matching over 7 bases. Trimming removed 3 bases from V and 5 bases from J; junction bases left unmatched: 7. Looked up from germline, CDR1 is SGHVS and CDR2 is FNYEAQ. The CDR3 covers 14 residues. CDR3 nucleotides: TGTGCCAGCAGCTTTGGGACAGAGATCGACGAGCAGTACTTC. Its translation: CASSFGTEIDEQYF.